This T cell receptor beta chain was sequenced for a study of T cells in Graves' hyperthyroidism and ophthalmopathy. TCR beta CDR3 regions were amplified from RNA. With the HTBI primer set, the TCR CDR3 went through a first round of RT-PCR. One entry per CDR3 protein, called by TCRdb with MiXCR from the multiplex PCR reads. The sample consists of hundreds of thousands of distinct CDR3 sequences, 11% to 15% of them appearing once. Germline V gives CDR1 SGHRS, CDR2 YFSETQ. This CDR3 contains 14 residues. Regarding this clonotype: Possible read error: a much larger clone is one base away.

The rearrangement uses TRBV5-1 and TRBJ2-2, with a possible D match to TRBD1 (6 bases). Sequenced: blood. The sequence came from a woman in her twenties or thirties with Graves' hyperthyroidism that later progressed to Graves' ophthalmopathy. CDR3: CASSLTGPTGKLFF. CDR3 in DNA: TGCGCCAGCAGCTTGACAGGGCCCACCGGGAAGCTGTTTTTT.